The T cell receptor beta chain described here comes from a study of post-analysis software for immune sequencing data. For the study at large: Secondary progressive, relapsing-remitting and progressive-relapsing multiple sclerosis were among the included disease courses.

Every TCR beta cDNA library bore unique molecular identifiers. TCRdb recomputed calls from the PCR reads with MiXCR, one row per CDR3 protein. The profile shows about 680,000 distinct CDR3 sequences, more than 50% of them singletons. Study conclusions and caveats: There were several TRBV segments more frequent in patients than controls, and TRBV5-6, TRBV5-1 and TRBV20-1 were among them. Compared against controls, patients with multiple sclerosis displayed significantly lower normalized Chao1 diversity.

The CDR3 sequence is 17 residues long. Germline V lookup: CDR1 SEHNR, CDR2 FQNEAQ (reference sequence). J was trimmed by 0 bases and V by 2 bases; bases with no gene match: 5. On this clonotype itself: What it recognizes is unknown.

This clonotype was obtained from a girl aged 2 to 10 with multiple sclerosis. The gene calls are TRBV7-9 and TRBJ2-1, with TRBD2 matching 9 bases. Sequencing was performed on blood. DNA of the CDR3: TGTGCCAGCAGCTTACGTAGCGGGAGTGACTCCTACAATGAGCAGTTCTTC. This encodes CASSLRSGSDSYNEQFF.